Below, one T cell receptor beta chain is given with its context. How the authors handled the data: Cell counts per sample came from amplifying reference gene primers. Clones were read by immunoSEQ multiplex PCR, and TCRdb kept only the in-frame ones, dropping some. Clonal size and the V and J genes are those of that table, whereas D and trimming came from the DNA. Here the sample spans under 30,000 clones, around 80% being singletons. The data stem from a study of blood T cell repertoires in COVID-19. Study-level background: The samples span acute and convalescent COVID-19 from the United States, Italy and Spain. The analysed material was cDNA or gDNA that came from T cells, B-cell-depleted T cells, or PBMCs.

Sequenced: peripheral blood. The TCR sequence derives from a woman aged 70-85 years with acute or convalescent COVID-19.

The DNA for the CDR3 is TGTGCCAGCAGCCTGGCAGGGGCTCGCGAGCAGTACTTC. Amino acid sequence: CASSLAGAREQYF. The chain links TRBV12-3 or TRBV12-4 to TRBJ2-7; D may be TRBD1 (6 bases). CDR3 length: 13 residues. Trimming cost V 6 bases and J 6 bases, with 15 bases left between them.